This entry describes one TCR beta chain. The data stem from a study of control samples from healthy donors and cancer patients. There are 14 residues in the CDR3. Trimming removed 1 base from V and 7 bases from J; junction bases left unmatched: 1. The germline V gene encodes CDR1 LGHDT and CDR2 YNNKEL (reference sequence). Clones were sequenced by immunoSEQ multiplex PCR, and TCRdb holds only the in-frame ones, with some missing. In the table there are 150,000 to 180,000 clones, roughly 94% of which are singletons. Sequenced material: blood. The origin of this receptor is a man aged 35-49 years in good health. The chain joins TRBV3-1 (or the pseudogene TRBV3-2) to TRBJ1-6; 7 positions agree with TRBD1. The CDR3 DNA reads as TGTGCCAGCAGCCAAGGGGGACAGAATTCACCCCTCCACTTT. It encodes CASSQGGQNSPLHF.